Presented here are 14 T cell receptor beta chains from one specimen sequenced in a study of regulatory T cells in long-lasting Graves disease. As for time point: persistent/refractory GD, antithyroid drugs over 5 years with positive TRAb. The authors made the TCR library using RNA they extracted from PBMCs. TCR beta libraries were built with iRepertoire HTBI primers and Arm-PCR of CDR3 regions. TCRdb processed the multiplex PCR reads anew with MiXCR; each CDR3 protein has one entry. The table has about 660,000 distinct CDR3 sequences, 25% to 35% seen once. Specimen: peripheral blood mononuclear cells (PBMCs), collected when the disease was refractory, from a patient treated with antithyroid drugs. The receptors derive from a female donor with Graves disease.

The V and J genes are TRBV11-2 and TRBJ1-3, with a tentative D call TRBD1 (6 bases). This CDR3 is 15 amino acids long. Trimming took 3 bases from V and 2 from J, leaving 11 bases between them. Germline CDR1 reads SGHAT; CDR2 reads FQNNGV. DNA of the CDR3: TGTGCCAGCAGCTTGGGACAAAGTCCTGGAAACACCATATATTTT. The encoded protein is CASSLGQSPGNTIYF.

This clonotype appeared once. The chain links TRBV5-1 to TRBJ2-7; D remains unclear. The germline V gene has CDR1 SGHRS and CDR2 YFSETQ. This CDR3 is built from 14 residues. The germline V and J ends were trimmed by 4 bases and 0 bases, with 11 bases remaining between them. As DNA, the CDR3 is TGCGCCAGCAGCCTCCCGTCCAGCTCCTACGAGCAGTACTTC. Its translation is CASSLPSSSYEQYF.

A remark on this clonotype: This may come from a read error, since a much larger clone is one base off. V and J are TRBV11-2 and TRBJ2-2; no clear D. The germline V and J ends were trimmed by 3 bases and 4 bases, with 12 bases remaining between them. This CDR3 is 15 amino acids long. The germline CDR1 and CDR2 sequences are SGHAT and FQNNGV. CDR3 region: CASSLEPIITGELFF. DNA of the CDR3: TGTGCCAGCAGCTTGGAGCCAATCATCACCGGGGAGCTGTTTTTT.

This clonotype showed up many times. The chain couples TRBV3-1 to TRBJ1-6; 8 nucleotides agree with TRBD1. Germline CDR1 is LGHDT and CDR2 is YNNKEL (reference sequence). V lost 8 bases and J lost 6; bases outside the gene matches: 3. This CDR3 region has 13 residues. In DNA, the CDR3 is TGTGCCAGCGGACAGGGAACTAATTCACCCCTCCACTTT. This sequence encodes CASGQGTNSPLHF.

The chain has TRBV3-1 and TRBJ1-4; D remains unclear. Germline V gene data show CDR1 as LGHDT and CDR2 as YNNKEL (reference sequence). V was pared by 3 bases and J by 7 bases, with 12 bases between. There are 14 residues in the CDR3. CDR3 DNA: TGTGCCAGCAGCCAGCGCGGGAACGGTGAAAAACTGTTTTTT. It encodes CASSQRGNGEKLFF.

V and J are TRBV6-2 or TRBV6-3 and TRBJ1-2; 9 positions agree with TRBD1. This CDR3 has 16 amino acids. The trim removed 5 bases at V and 2 bases at J, leaving 9 bases unmatched. CDR1 and CDR2 (germline): MNHEY, SVGEGT. The CDR3 DNA sequence: TGTGCCAGCAGTGAAGCCAGGGACAGGGAGAACTATGGCTACACCTTC. This sequence encodes CASSEARDRENYGYTF.

The rearrangement links TRBV19 to TRBJ2-1; 8 bases are a match to TRBD2. The CDR3 runs 15 residues. Trimming removed 4 bases from V and 5 bases from J; junction bases left unmatched: 7. Germline V gene sequence: CDR1 LNHDA, CDR2 SQIVND (reference sequence). The CDR3 DNA reads as TGTGCCAGTAGTAAAATAGCGGGAAACAACAATGAGCAGTTCTTC. This codes for CASSKIAGNNNEQFF.

The sample holds a few counts of this clonotype. The V gene is TRBV28, the J gene TRBJ1-5; no reliable D call. Germline V gene lookup returns CDR1 MDHEN and CDR2 SYDVKM. CDR3 length: 12 residues. Trimming cost V 4 bases and J 6 bases, with 7 bases left between them. The CDR3 DNA sequence: TGTGCCAGCAGTTCCTACCCTCAGCCCCAGCATTTT. It yields the protein CASSSYPQPQHF. Using reference TRBV28 and TRBJ1-5 for the parts outside the CDR3, the full variable domain is DVKVTQSSRYLVKRTGEKVFLECVQDMDHENMFWYRQDPGLGLRLIYFSYDVKMKEKGDIPEGYSVSREKKERFSLILESASTNQTSMYLCASSSYPQPQHFGDGTRLSIL.

This clonotype was counted a few times. The chain recombines TRBV7-9 with TRBJ2-5; possibly TRBD2 for D (5 bases). Per the germline V gene, CDR1 is SEHNR and CDR2 is FQNEAQ (reference sequence). With 2 bases removed from V and 4 bases from J, the gap between germline ends came to 8 bases. The CDR3 is made up of 13 amino acids. The CDR3 sequence is CASSLRGIETQYF. In DNA form, the CDR3 reads TGTGCCAGCAGCTTACGGGGAATAGAGACCCAGTACTTC.

This clonotype was recorded a few times. The chain links TRBV6-1 to TRBJ1-4, with D unclear. The germline V gene encodes CDR1 MNHNS and CDR2 SASEGT. V was cut by 1 base and J by 6 bases, with 6 bases left in between. The CDR3 has 13 residues. CDR3 in amino acids: CASSEGSDEKLFF. CDR3 bases: TGTGCCAGCAGTGAAGGATCAGATGAAAAACTGTTTTTT.

The chain carries TRBV10-1 and TRBJ2-5; D is possibly TRBD1 (6 bases). CDR3 length: 15 amino acids. Looked up from germline, CDR1 is WNHNN and CDR2 is SYGVQD (reference sequence). Trimming shortened V by 3 bases and J by 2 bases, and 13 bases separated the two germline ends. The DNA for the CDR3 is TGCGCCAGCAGTGAAGGACAGCAGAAGCAAGAGACCCAGTACTTC. It is translated as CASSEGQQKQETQYF.

This chain joins TRBV19 and TRBJ1-1, with D perhaps TRBD1 (6 bases). V was cut by 8 bases and J by 2 bases, with 15 bases left in between. The CDR3 consists of 14 residues. CDR1 is LNHDA, CDR2 SQIVND, per germline (reference sequence). DNA for the CDR3: TGTGCCAGTGAGGGGGTCAGGGGCAACACTGAAGCTTTCTTT. Residues: CASEGVRGNTEAFF.

This clonotype was counted a few times. V and J are TRBV7-2 and TRBJ1-5; 12 nucleotides align to TRBD1. The germline CDR1 and CDR2 sequences are SGHTA and FQGNSA. The length of the CDR3 is 16 residues. Losses at the gene ends were 2 bases for V and 6 bases for J; bases not matched to a gene: 5. The CDR3 here is CASSLWGQGAGQPQHF. In nucleotides, the CDR3 is TGTGCCAGCAGCTTATGGGGACAGGGGGCGGGTCAGCCCCAGCATTTT.

J is TRBJ2-7 and V is TRBV29-1; D may be TRBD1 or TRBD2 (6 bases each). V lost 5 bases and J 4 bases, leaving 18 bases between the germline ends. The germline CDR1 and CDR2 sequences are SQVTM and ANQGSEA. The CDR3 consists of 14 residues. The CDR3 DNA reads as TGCAGCGTTAGCGGGTTGGGGGCCCTTTACGAGCAGTACTTC. This gives the protein CSVSGLGALYEQYF.